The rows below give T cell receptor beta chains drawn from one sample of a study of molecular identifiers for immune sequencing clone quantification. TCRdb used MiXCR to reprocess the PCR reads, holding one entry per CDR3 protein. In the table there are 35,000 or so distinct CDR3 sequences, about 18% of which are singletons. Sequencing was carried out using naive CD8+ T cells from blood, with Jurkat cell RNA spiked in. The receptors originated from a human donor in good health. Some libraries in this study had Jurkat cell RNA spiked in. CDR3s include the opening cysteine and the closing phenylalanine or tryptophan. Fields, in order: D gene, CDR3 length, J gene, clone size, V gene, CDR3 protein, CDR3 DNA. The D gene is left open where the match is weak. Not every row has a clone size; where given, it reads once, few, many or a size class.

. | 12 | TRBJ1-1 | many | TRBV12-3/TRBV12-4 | CASSFVGAEAFF | TGTGCCAGCAGTTTTGTCGGTGCTGAAGCTTTCTTT
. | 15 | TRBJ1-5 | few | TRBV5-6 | CASSLGDSQFQPQHF | TGTGCCAGCAGCTTGGGCGATTCCCAATTCCAGCCCCAGCATTTT
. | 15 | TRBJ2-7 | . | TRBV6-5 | CASSYGEGGSYEQYF | TGTGCCAGCAGTTACGGGGAAGGGGGCTCCTACGAGCAGTACTTC
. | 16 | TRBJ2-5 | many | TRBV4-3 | CASSQDAWSTGKTQYF | TGCGCCAGCAGCCAAGATGCTTGGTCTACAGGGAAGACCCAGTACTTC
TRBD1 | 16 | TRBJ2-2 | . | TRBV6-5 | CASIPGQAINTGELFF | TGTGCCAGCATCCCAGGACAGGCGATCAACACCGGGGAGCTGTTTTTT
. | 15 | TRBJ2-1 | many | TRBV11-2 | CASSPGGDSRREQFF | TGTGCCAGCAGCCCAGGGGGGGATAGCCGCCGTGAGCAGTTCTTC
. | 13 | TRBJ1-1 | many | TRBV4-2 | CATVPPAGTEAFF | TGTGCCACCGTCCCCCCAGCGGGCACTGAAGCTTTCTTT
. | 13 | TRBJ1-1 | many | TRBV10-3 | CAISEVRVTEAFF | TGTGCCATCAGTGAGGTCAGAGTCACTGAAGCTTTCTTT
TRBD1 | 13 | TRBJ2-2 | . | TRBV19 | CASSTGDTGELFF | TGTGCCAGTAGCACAGGGGACACCGGGGAGCTGTTTTTT
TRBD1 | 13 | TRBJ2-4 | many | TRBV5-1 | CASSSKQGVIQYF | TGCGCCAGCAGCTCTAAACAGGGGGTAATTCAGTACTTC
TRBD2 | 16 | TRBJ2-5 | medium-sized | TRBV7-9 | CASSPGLAGPQETQYF | TGTGCCAGCAGCCCAGGACTAGCGGGGCCCCAAGAGACCCAGTACTTC
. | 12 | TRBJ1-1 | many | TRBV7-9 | CASSSRFSEAFF | TGTGCCAGCAGCTCCCGCTTCTCTGAAGCTTTCTTT
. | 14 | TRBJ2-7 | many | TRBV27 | CASSLGGGPYEQYF | TGTGCCAGCAGTTTAGGAGGGGGCCCCTACGAGCAGTACTTC
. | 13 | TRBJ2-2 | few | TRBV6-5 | CASSPTHTGELFF | TGTGCCAGCAGCCCAACCCACACCGGGGAGCTGTTTTTT
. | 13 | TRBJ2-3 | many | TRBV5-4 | CASTPWNTDTQYF | TGTGCCAGCACCCCCTGGAACACAGATACGCAGTATTTT
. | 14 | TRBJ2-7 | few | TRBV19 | CASSIGGDSYEQYF | TGTGCCAGTAGTATCGGAGGGGATTCCTACGAGCAGTACTTC
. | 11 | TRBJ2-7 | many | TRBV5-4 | CASSAGYEQYF | TGTGCCAGCTCCGCCGGGTACGAGCAGTACTTC
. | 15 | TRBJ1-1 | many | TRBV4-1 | CASSRSLAEGAEAFF | TGCGCCAGCAGCCGGTCACTGGCGGAAGGCGCTGAAGCTTTCTTT
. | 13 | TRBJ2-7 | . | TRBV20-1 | CSATAPNTHEQYF | TGCAGTGCAACCGCACCTAACACCCACGAGCAGTACTTC
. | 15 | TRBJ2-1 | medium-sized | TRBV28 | CASSPGGPRPDEQFF | TGTGCCAGCAGTCCCGGTGGGCCCCGGCCGGATGAGCAGTTCTTC
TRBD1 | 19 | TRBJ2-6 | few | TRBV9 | CASSGTRDSEISGANVLTF | TGTGCCAGCAGCGGGACAAGGGACAGCGAAATCTCTGGGGCCAACGTCCTGACTTTC